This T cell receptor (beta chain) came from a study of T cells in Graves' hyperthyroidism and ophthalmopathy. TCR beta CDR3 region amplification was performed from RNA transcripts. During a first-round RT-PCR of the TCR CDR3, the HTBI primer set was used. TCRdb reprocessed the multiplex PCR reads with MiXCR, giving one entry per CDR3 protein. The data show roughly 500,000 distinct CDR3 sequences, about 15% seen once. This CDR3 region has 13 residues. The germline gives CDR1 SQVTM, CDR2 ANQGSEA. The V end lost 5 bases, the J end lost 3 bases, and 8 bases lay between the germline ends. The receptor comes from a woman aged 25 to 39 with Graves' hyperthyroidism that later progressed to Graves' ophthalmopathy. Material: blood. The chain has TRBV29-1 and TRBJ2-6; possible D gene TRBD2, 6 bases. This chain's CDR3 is CSVLGGGANVLTF. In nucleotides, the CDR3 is TGCAGCGTTCTGGGGGGTGGGGCCAACGTCCTGACTTTC. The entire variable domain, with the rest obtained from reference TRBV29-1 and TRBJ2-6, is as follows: SAVISQKPSRDICQRGTSLTIQCQVDSQVTMMFWYRQQPGQSLTLIATANQGSEATYESGFVIDKFPISRPNLTFSTLTVSNMSPEDSSIYLCSVLGGGANVLTFGAGSRLTVL.